This TCR beta chain was profiled in a study of blood T cell repertoires in COVID-19. Study-wide context: Some COVID-19 samples were acute and others convalescent; all came from the United States, Italy and Spain. Sources were T cells, B-cell-depleted T cells, or PBMCs; the material itself was cDNA or gDNA.

Methods used by the authors: By means of reference gene primer amplification, nucleated cell counts were estimated. Assay used: immunoSEQ multiplex PCR; TCRdb lists only in-frame clones, some missing. D and trimming were read from the DNA, whereas the V and J calls and clone size are those reported in that table. The data contain about 230,000 clones, 80% to 90% of them singletons. Deletions cut 4 bases from V and 4 bases from J, with 16 bases between. Germline V gives CDR1 MNHEY, CDR2 SMNVEV (reference sequence). CDR3 length: 16 amino acids. The sample consisted of peripheral blood. The receptor comes from a woman at least 80 years old with active or convalescent COVID-19. V is TRBV27 and J is TRBJ2-2; D is possibly TRBD1 (6 bases). CDR3 in amino acids: CASSYSIRTVTGELFF. CDR3 sequence (DNA): TGTGCCAGCAGTTACTCCATCCGGACAGTCACCGGGGAGCTGTTTTTT.